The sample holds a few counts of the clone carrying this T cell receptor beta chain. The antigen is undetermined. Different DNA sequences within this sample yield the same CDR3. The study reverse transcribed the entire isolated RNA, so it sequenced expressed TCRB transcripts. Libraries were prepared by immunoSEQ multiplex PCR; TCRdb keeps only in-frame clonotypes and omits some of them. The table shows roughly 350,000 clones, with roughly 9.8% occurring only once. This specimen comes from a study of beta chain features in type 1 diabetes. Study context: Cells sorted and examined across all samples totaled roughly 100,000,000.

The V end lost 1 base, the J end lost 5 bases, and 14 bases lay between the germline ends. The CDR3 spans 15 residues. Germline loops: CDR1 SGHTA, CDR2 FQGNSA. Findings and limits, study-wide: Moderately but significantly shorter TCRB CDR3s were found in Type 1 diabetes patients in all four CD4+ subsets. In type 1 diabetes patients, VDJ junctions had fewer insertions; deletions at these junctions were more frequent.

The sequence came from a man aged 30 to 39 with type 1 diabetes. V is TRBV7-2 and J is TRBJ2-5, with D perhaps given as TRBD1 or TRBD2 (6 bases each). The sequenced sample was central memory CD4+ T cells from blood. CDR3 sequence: CASSLELGAGETQYF. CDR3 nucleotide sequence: TGTGCCAGCAGCTTAGAACTGGGGGCGGGGGAGACCCAGTACTTC.